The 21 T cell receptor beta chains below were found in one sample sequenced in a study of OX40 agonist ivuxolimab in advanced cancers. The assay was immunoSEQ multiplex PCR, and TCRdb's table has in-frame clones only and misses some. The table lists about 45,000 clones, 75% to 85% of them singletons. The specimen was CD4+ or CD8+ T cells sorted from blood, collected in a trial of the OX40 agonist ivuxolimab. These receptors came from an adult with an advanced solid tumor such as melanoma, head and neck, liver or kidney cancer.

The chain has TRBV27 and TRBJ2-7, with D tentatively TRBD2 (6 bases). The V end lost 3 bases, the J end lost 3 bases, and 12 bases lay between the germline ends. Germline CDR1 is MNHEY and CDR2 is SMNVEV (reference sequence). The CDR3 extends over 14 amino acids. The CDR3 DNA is TGTGCCAGCAGTTTGATCGGGGGTAACTACGAGCAGTACTTC. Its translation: CASSLIGGNYEQYF.

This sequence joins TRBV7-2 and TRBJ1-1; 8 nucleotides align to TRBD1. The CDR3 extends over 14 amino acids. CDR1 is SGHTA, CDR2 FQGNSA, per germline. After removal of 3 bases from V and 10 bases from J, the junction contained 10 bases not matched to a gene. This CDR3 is CASSFGRLQGVAFF. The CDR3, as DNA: TGTGCCAGCAGCTTCGGGAGGTTACAGGGGGTAGCTTTCTTT.

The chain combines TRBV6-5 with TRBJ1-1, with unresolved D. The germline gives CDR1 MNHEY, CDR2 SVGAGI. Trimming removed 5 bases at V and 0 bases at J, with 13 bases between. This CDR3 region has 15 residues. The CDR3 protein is CASSGDMLMNTEAFF. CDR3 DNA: TGTGCCAGCAGTGGAGACATGCTCATGAACACTGAAGCTTTCTTT.

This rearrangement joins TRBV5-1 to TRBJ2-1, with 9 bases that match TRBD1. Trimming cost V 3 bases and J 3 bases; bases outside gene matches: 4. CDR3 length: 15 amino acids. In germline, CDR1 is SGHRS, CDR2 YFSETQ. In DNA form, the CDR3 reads TGCGCCAGCAGCTCCGGGACAGGGTACTACAATGAGCAGTTCTTC. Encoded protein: CASSSGTGYYNEQFF.

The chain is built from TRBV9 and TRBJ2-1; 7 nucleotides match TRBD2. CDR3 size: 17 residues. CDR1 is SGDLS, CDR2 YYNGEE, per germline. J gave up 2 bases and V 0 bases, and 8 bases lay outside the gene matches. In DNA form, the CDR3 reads TGTGCCAGCAGCGTAGAGGACGGGAGGCCACCCTACAATGAGCAGTTCTTC. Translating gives CASSVEDGRPPYNEQFF.

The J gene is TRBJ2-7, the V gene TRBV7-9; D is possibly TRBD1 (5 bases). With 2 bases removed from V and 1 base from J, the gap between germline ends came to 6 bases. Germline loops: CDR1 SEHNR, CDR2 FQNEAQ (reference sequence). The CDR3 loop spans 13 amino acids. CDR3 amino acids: CASSLRGSYEQYF. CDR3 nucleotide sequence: TGTGCCAGCAGCTTAAGGGGTTCCTACGAGCAGTACTTC.

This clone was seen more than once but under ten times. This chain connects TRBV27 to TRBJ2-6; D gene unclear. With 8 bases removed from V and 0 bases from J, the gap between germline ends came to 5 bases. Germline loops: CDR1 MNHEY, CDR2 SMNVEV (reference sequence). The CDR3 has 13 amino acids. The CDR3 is CASSRSGANVLTF. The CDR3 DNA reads TGTGCCAGCTCCCGCTCTGGGGCCAACGTCCTGACTTTC.

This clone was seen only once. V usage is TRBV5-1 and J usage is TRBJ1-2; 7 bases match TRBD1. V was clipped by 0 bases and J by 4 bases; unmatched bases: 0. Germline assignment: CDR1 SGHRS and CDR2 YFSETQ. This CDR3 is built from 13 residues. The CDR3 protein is CASSLAGGYGYTF. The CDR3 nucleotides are TGCGCCAGCAGCTTGGCAGGGGGCTATGGCTACACCTTC.

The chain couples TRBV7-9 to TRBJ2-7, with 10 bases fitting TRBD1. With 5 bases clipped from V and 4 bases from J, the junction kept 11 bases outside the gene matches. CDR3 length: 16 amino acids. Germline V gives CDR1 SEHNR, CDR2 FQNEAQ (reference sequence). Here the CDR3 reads CASSGRQGASRYEQYF. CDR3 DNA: TGTGCCAGCAGCGGGAGACAGGGGGCGTCCCGTTACGAGCAGTACTTC.

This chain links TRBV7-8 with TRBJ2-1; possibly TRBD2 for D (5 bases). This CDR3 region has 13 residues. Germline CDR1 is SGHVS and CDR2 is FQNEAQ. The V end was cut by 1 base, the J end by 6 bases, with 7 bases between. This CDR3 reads CASSLVRGNEQFF. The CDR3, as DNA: TGTGCCAGCAGCTTAGTTCGGGGCAATGAGCAGTTCTTC.

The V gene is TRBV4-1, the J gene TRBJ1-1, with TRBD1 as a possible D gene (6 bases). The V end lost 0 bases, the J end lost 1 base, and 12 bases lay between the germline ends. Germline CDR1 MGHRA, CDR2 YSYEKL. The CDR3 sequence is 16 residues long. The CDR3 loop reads CASSQDHAQGNTEAFF. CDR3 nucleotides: TGCGCCAGCAGCCAAGATCACGCACAGGGGAACACTGAAGCTTTCTTT.

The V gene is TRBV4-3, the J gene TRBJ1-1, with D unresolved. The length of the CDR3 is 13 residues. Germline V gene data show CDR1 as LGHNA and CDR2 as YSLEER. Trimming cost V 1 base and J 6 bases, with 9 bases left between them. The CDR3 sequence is CASSQVGNAEAFF. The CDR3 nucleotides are TGCGCCAGCAGCCAAGTTGGCAATGCTGAAGCTTTCTTT.

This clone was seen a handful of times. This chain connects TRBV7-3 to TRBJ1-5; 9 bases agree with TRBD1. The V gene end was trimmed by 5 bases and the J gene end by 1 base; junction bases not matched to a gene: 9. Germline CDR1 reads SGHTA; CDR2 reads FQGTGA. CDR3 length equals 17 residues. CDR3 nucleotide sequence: TGTGCCAGCAGCCCCCGACAGGGGGAGAGAAGCAATCAGCCCCAGCATTTT. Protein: CASSPRQGERSNQPQHF.

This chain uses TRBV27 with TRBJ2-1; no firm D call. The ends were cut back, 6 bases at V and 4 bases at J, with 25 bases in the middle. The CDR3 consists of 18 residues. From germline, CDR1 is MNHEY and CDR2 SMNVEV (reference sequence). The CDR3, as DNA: TGTGCCAGCAGCGGTGTCGAGGAACGGTATGAAGGTTACAATGAGCAGTTCTTC. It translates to CASSGVEERYEGYNEQFF.

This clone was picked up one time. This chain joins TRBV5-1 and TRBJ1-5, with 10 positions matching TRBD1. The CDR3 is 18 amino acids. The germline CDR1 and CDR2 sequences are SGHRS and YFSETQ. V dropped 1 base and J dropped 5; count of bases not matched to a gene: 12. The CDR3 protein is CASSLYPGTGARDQPQHF. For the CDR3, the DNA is TGCGCCAGCAGCTTGTACCCCGGGACAGGGGCTAGGGATCAGCCCCAGCATTTT.

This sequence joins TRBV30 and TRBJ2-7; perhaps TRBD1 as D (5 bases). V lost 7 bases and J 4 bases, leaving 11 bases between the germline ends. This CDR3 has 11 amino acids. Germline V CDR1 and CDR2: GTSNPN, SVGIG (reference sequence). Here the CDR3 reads CASGFRYEQYF. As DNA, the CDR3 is TGTGCCTCAGGGTTTCGGTACGAGCAGTACTTC.

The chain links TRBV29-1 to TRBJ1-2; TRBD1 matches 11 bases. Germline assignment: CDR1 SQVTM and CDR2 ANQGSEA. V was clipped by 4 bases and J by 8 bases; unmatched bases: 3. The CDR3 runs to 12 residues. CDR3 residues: CSVVGTGGGYTF. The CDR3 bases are TGCAGCGTTGTGGGGACAGGGGGAGGCTACACCTTC.

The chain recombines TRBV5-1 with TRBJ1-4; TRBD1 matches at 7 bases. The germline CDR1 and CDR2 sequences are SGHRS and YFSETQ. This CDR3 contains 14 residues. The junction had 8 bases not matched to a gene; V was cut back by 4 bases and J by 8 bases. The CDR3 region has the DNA TGCGCCAGCAGCCCCCGGGACAGTGGAGAAAAACTGTTTTTT. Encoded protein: CASSPRDSGEKLFF.

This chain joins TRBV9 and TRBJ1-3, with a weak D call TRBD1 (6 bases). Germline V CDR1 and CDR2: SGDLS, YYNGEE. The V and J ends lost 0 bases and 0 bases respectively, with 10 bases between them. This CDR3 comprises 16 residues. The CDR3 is CASSVDRASSGNTIYF. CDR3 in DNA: TGTGCCAGCAGCGTAGACAGGGCCAGCTCTGGAAACACCATATATTTT.

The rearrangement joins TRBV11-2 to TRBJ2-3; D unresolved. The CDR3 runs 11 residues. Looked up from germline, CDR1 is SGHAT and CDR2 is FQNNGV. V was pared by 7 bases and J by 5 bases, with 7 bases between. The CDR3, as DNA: TGTGCCAGCACCCTCAAAGATACGCAGTATTTT. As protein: CASTLKDTQYF. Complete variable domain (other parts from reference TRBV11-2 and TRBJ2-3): EAGVAQSPRYKIIEKRQSVAFWCNPISGHATLYWYQQILGQGPKLLIQFQNNGVVDDSQLPKDRFSAERLKGVDSTLKIQPAKLEDSAVYLCASTLKDTQYFGPGTRLTVL.

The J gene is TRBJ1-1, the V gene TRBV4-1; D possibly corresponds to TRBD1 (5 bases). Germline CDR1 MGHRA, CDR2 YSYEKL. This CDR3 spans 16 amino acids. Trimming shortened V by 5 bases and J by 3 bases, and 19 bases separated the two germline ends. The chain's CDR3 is CASSYRKGISDTEAFF. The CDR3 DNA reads TGCGCCAGCAGCTACAGGAAGGGTATTTCGGACACTGAAGCTTTCTTT.